These T cell receptor beta chains were read from a single sample in a study of cytotoxic CD8 clonotypes in ibrutinib-treated CLL. Data came from immunoSEQ multiplex PCR; TCRdb stores just in-frame clones and leaves some out. This table has 110,000 to 150,000 clones, 60% to 85% appearing once. The sequencing here drew on PBMCs, taken after 12 months of ibrutinib treatment. The receptors were gathered from a human donor with chronic lymphocytic leukemia. Both conserved end residues are part of each CDR3. The D gene is left open where the match is weak. Not every row has a clone size; where given, it reads once, few, many or a size class.

TRBJ1-3,once,TRBV18,.,TGTGCCAGCTCACGGGCAGGGGATGGAAACACCATATATTTT,CASSRAGDGNTIYF
TRBJ2-7,.,TRBV7-6,.,TGTGCCAGCAGTTTACGCGACTACGAGCAGTACTTC,CASSLRDYEQYF
TRBJ1-4,once,TRBV27,.,TGTGCCAGCAGTTTATCGCCAGGGAGGGGAGAAAAACTGTTTTTT,CASSLSPGRGEKLFF
TRBJ2-5,.,TRBV20-1,.,TGCAGTGCTTCACGCCGGGAGACCCAGTACTTC,CSASRRETQYF
TRBJ1-2,.,TRBV5-1,TRBD1,TGCGCCAGCAGCGCGACCGGGACAGGGGGCAGGGTAAACACCTTC,CASSATGTGGRVNTF
TRBJ1-5,.,TRBV29-1,TRBD1,TGCAGCGTGGGACAGTCGGATCAGCCCCAGCATTTT,CSVGQSDQPQHF
TRBJ2-7,.,TRBV2,.,TGTGCCAGCAGTGAGGGTAGGGGGGCAGACGAGCAGTACTTC,CASSEGRGADEQYF
TRBJ1-2,.,TRBV7-9,TRBD1,TGTGCCAGCAGCCCGGGACAGGGCTATGGCTACACCTTC,CASSPGQGYGYTF
TRBJ2-3,.,TRBV7-3,.,TGTGCCAGCAGCTTAAAAGGGGGGCTCACAGATACGCAGTATTTT,CASSLKGGLTDTQYF
TRBJ2-1,few,TRBV7-3,.,TGTGCCAGCAGCTTAGCGGCATTCGGGGCGGGTCACATCAACAATGAGCAGTTCTTC,CASSLAAFGAGHINNEQFF
TRBJ2-3,.,TRBV28,.,TGTGCCAGCAGACCTACTAGCACAGATACGCAGTATTTT,CASRPTSTDTQYF
TRBJ2-3,once,TRBV9,.,TGTGCCAGCAGCGTAGGGAGCACAGATACGCAGTATTTT,CASSVGSTDTQYF
TRBJ1-5,few,TRBV9,.,TGTGCCAGCAGCGTAGATGGCGGGAACAATCAGCCCCAGCATTTT,CASSVDGGNNQPQHF
TRBJ1-1,.,TRBV6-5,.,TGTGCCAGCAGCCGCCCAATGAACACTGAAGCTTTCTTT,CASSRPMNTEAFF
TRBJ1-1,few,TRBV7-2,.,TGTGCCAGCAGCTTAGTGTTGACTGAAGCTTTCTTT,CASSLVLTEAFF
TRBJ2-2,.,TRBV5-1,.,TGCGCCAGCAGCTTAAGGGCTGGCGGGGAGCTGTTTTTT,CASSLRAGGELFF
TRBJ1-1,.,TRBV30,.,TGTGCCTGGAGCTCAAAAGGCAGGGGAAAGGTGAACACTGAAGCTTTCTTT,CAWSSKGRGKVNTEAFF
TRBJ1-2,few,TRBV6-1,.,TGTGCCAGCAGTTTACAGGGCAACTATGGCTACACCTTC,CASSLQGNYGYTF
TRBJ2-6,.,TRBV9,.,TGTGCCAGCAGCGTAGACAGCTCTGGGGCCAACGTCCTGACTTTC,CASSVDSSGANVLTF
TRBJ2-7,.,TRBV27,TRBD1,TGTGCCAGCAGCCCAGGGGGTACCGAGCAGTACTTC,CASSPGGTEQYF
TRBJ2-5,.,TRBV5-1,TRBD2,TGCGCCAGCAGCTTGGTTAGCGGGAGATCCCGGGGGGGCGAGACCCAGTACTTC,CASSLVSGRSRGGETQYF
TRBJ1-2,.,TRBV30,TRBD1,TGTGCCTGGAGTCCAACCGGGACAGTCATCCTTGGCTACACCTTC,CAWSPTGTVILGYTF
TRBJ2-5,.,TRBV11-2,TRBD1,TGTGCCAGCAGCTGGACAGGGGGGCAAGAGACCCAGTACTTC,CASSWTGGQETQYF
TRBJ2-3,.,TRBV5-1,.,TGCGCCAGCAGCTTGGACGCCCCGGATACGCAGTATTTT,CASSLDAPDTQYF
TRBJ2-1,.,TRBV7-6,.,TGTGCCAGCAGCAAACAGGGATCCTACAATGAGCAGTTCTTC,CASSKQGSYNEQFF
TRBJ2-2,.,TRBV28,.,TGTGCCAGCAGTTTAGGGGGCCGGAACACCGGGGAGCTGTTTTTT,CASSLGGRNTGELFF
TRBJ2-1,.,TRBV5-6,TRBD2,TGTGCCAGCAGCTTGGAACGGGGGGGCGATGAGCAGTTCTTC,CASSLERGGDEQFF
TRBJ2-3,.,TRBV6-1,.,TGTGCCAGCAGTGTCCGACAGACGGAGCCCACAGATACGCAGTATTTT,CASSVRQTEPTDTQYF
TRBJ2-7,.,TRBV19,.,TGTGCCAGTAGTATAGGGGCGTCAGACTGGGACGAGCAGTACTTC,CASSIGASDWDEQYF
TRBJ1-2,.,TRBV7-9,.,TGTGCCAGCAGCGAGGGACACCCTAACTATGGCTACACCTTC,CASSEGHPNYGYTF
TRBJ2-3,.,TRBV19,.,TGTGCCAGTAGTCCTTCTTCCGATACGCAGTATTTT,CASSPSSDTQYF
TRBJ1-1,once,TRBV4-2,.,TGTGCCAGCAGCCAAGAACCGACACAAAAGAACACTGAAGCTTTCTTT,CASSQEPTQKNTEAFF
TRBJ2-7,.,TRBV7-9,.,TGTGCCAGCGAAGCGGGTACCTCCTACGAGCAGTACTTC,CASEAGTSYEQYF
TRBJ2-3,.,TRBV4-3,TRBD2,TGCGCCAGCAGCCAACGCCCCCCTAGCGGAAGTAGCACAGATACGCAGTATTTT,CASSQRPPSGSSTDTQYF
TRBJ2-1,.,TRBV6-1,TRBD2,TGTGCCAGCAGTGTCCGCCTAGCGGGAGCATACAATGAGCAGTTCTTC,CASSVRLAGAYNEQFF
TRBJ2-5,.,TRBV7-9,TRBD2,TGTGCCAGCAGCTCGACCGGGACTAGCGGTGAGACCCAGTACTTC,CASSSTGTSGETQYF
TRBJ2-1,.,TRBV30,TRBD2,TGTGCCTGGAGTCCCGGACTAGCGGGGGTAAAATTCTTC,CAWSPGLAGVKFF
TRBJ2-7,.,TRBV15,.,TGTGCCACCAGCAGCGACGCCCGCAGCGAGCAGTACTTC,CATSSDARSEQYF
TRBJ2-3,.,TRBV15,TRBD2,TGTGCCACCAGCAGAGGCCGGGCTAGCGGGATAACAGATACGCAGTATTTT,CATSRGRASGITDTQYF
TRBJ1-2,.,TRBV29-1,TRBD1,TGCAGCGCCCGGGACAGGGTCTATGGCTACACCTTC,CSARDRVYGYTF
TRBJ1-4,.,TRBV15,.,TGTGCCACCAGCAGAGTGGTGGGACAACGGAATGAAAAACTGTTTTTT,CATSRVVGQRNEKLFF
TRBJ2-1,.,TRBV5-1,.,TGCGCCAGCAGCTTCCGTTACAATGAGCAGTTCTTC,CASSFRYNEQFF
TRBJ2-6,.,TRBV28,.,TGTGCCAGCAGTCCCCTTAAGCGGGTTTCTGGGGCCAACGTCCTGACTTTC,CASSPLKRVSGANVLTF
TRBJ2-7,.,TRBV7-9,TRBD2,TGTGCCAGCAGCCTTAGCGGGGCCAGCTCCTACGAGCAGTACTTC,CASSLSGASSYEQYF
TRBJ2-3,once,TRBV13,.,TGTGCCAGCAGCCCAGGCCGGGACAACACAGATACGCAGTATTTT,CASSPGRDNTDTQYF
TRBJ2-7,.,TRBV5-1,TRBD1,TGCGCCAGCAGCTTGGGGACAGGGAATCTCCACGAGCAGTACTTC,CASSLGTGNLHEQYF
TRBJ2-7,.,TRBV19,TRBD1,TGTGCCAGCCGCCCCCCGGGACAGGGTGTCTACGAGCAGTACTTC,CASRPPGQGVYEQYF
TRBJ2-7,.,TRBV7-9,.,TGTGCCAGCACCACACTTGCGCAGGGCTACGAGCAGTACTTC,CASTTLAQGYEQYF
TRBJ1-2,.,TRBV29-1,.,TGCAGCGTTGTCGTGTCTACAGGACCAGTCAACTATGGCTACACCTTC,CSVVVSTGPVNYGYTF
TRBJ2-7,.,TRBV18,.,TGTGCCAGCTCACCGCAGGGAGGGGGAGCATACGAGCAGTACTTC,CASSPQGGGAYEQYF